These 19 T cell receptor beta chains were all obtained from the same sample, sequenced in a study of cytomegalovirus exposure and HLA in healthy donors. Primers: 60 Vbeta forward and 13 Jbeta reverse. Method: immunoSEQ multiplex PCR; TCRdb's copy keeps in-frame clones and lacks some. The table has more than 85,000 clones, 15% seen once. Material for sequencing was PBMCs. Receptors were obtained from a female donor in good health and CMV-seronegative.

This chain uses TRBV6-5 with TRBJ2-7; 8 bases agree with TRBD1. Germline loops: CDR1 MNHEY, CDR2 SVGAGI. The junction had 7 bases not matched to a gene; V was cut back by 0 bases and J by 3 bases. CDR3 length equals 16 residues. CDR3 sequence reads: CASSYSRKTGVYEQYF. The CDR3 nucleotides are TGTGCCAGCAGTTACTCGAGAAAGACAGGGGTCTACGAGCAGTACTTC.

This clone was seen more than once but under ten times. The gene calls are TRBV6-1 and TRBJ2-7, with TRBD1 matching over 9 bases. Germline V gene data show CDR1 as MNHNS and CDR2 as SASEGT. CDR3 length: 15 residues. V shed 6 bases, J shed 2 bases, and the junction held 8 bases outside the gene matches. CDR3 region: CASREPGQGTYEQYF. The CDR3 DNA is TGTGCCAGCAGGGAACCGGGACAGGGCACCTACGAGCAGTACTTC.

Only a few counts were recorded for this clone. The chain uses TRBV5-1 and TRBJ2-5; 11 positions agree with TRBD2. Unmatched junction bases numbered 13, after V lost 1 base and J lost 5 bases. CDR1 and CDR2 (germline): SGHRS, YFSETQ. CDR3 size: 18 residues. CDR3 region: CASSLSTSGSRYLETQYF. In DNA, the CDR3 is TGCGCCAGCAGCTTGAGTACTAGCGGGAGTAGGTACCTGGAGACCCAGTACTTC.

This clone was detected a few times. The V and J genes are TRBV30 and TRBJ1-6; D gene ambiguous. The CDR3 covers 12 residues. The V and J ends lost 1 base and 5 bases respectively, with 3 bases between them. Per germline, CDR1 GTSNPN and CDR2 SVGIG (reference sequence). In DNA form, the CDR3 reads TGTGCCTGGAGTGCAAATAATTCACCCCTCCACTTT. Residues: CAWSANNSPLHF.

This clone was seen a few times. As DNA, the CDR3 is TGTGCCTGGACCCACCCGACAGGTATCCACACTGAAGCTTTCTTT. Translating gives CAWTHPTGIHTEAFF. This chain joins TRBV30 and TRBJ1-1; D is perhaps TRBD1 (6 bases). Per the germline V gene, CDR1 is GTSNPN and CDR2 is SVGIG (reference sequence). The V gene lost 4 bases and the J gene lost 3 bases, with 18 bases spanning the gap. This CDR3 is built from 15 residues.

CDR3 amino acids: CASSQGALLMETQYF. CDR3 nucleotides: TGTGCCAGCAGCCAAGGAGCACTACTCATGGAGACCCAGTACTTC. The V gene is TRBV14, the J gene TRBJ2-5; no reliable D call. V was trimmed by 1 base and J by 5 bases, leaving 14 bases between them. The germline gives CDR1 SGHDN, CDR2 FVKESK. CDR3 length: 15 residues.

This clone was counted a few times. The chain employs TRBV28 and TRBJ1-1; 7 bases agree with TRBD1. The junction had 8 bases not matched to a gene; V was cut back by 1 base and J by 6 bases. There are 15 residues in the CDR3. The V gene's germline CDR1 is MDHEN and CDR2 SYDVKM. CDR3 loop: CASSLSPRGYAEAFF. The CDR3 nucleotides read TGTGCCAGCAGTTTATCCCCCAGGGGGTACGCTGAAGCTTTCTTT.

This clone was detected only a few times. The CDR3 is CASSRDRQGGGYTF. The CDR3 nucleotides are TGTGCCAGCAGTCGCGATCGGCAGGGGGGCGGCTACACCTTC. The V and J genes are TRBV6-6 and TRBJ1-2, with 7 bases matching TRBD1. V lost 5 bases and J lost 8; bases outside the gene matches: 11. Germline V CDR1 and CDR2: MNHNY, SVGAGI (reference sequence). This CDR3 region has 14 residues.

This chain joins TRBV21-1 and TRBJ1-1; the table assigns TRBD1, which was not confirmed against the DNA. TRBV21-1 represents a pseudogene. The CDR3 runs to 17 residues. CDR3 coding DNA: TGTGCCAGCAGCAAAGGCACAGGGAGAAATCCAAACACTGAAGCTTTCTTT. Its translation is CASSKGTGRNPNTEAFF.

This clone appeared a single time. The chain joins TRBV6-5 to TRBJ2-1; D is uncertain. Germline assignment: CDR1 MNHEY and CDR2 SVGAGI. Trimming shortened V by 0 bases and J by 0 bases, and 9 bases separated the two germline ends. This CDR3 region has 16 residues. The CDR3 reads CASSYSSGYSYNEQFF. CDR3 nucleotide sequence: TGTGCCAGCAGTTACTCTTCCGGGTACTCCTACAATGAGCAGTTCTTC.

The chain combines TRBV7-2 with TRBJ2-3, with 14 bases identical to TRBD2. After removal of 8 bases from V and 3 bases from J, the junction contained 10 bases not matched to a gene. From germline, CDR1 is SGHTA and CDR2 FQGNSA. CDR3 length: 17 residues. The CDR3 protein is CASHLLTSGGATDTQYF. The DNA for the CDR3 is TGTGCCAGCCACCTTCTGACTAGCGGGGGGGCGACAGATACGCAGTATTTT.

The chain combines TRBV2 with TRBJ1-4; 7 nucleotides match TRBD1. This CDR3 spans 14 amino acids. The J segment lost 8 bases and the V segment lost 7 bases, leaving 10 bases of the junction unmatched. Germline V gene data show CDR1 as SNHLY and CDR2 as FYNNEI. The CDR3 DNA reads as TGTGCCAGCACCCCGACAGGGAGCAAGGAAAAACTGTTTTTT. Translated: CASTPTGSKEKLFF.

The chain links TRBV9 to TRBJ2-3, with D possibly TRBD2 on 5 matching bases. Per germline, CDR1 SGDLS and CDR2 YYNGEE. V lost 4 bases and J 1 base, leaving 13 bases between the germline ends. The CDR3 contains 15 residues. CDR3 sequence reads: CASSTAGRGTDTQYF. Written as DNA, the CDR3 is TGTGCCAGCAGCACCGCCGGGCGGGGCACAGATACGCAGTATTTT. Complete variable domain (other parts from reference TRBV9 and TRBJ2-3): DSGVTQTPKHLITATGQRVTLRCSPRSGDLSVYWYQQSLDQGLQFLIQYYNGEERAKGNILERFSAQQFPDLHSELNLSSLELGDSALYFCASSTAGRGTDTQYFGPGTRLTVL.

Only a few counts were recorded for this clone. CDR3 DNA: TGCGCCAGCAGCCAAGAATGGGTAGGGGGATCCTACGAGCAGTACTTC. This encodes CASSQEWVGGSYEQYF. The rearrangement joins TRBV4-3 to TRBJ2-7; tentative D call: TRBD1 (6 bases). The CDR3 consists of 16 residues. CDR1 and CDR2 from the germline V gene are LGHNA and YSLEER. V shed 0 bases and J shed 1 base, with 13 bases lying between them.

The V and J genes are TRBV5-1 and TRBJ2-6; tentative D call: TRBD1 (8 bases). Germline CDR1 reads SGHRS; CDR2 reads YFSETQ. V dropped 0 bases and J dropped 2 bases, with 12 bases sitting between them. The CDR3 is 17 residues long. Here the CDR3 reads CASSLVQGGAGANVLTF. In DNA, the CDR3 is TGCGCCAGCAGCTTGGTACAGGGGGGGGCTGGGGCCAACGTCCTGACTTTC.

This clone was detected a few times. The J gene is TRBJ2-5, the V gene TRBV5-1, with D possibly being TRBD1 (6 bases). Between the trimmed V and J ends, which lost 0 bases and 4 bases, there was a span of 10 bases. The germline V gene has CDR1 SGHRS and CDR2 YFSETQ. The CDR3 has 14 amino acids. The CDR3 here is CASSLGQGGETQYF. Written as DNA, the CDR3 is TGCGCCAGCAGCTTGGGACAAGGGGGAGAGACCCAGTACTTC.

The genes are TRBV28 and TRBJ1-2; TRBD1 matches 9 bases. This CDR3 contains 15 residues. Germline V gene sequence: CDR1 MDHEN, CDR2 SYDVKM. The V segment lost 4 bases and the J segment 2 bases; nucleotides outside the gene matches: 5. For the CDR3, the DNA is TGTGCCAGCAGTTCCGGGACAGGGTTGAACTATGGCTACACCTTC. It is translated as CASSSGTGLNYGYTF.

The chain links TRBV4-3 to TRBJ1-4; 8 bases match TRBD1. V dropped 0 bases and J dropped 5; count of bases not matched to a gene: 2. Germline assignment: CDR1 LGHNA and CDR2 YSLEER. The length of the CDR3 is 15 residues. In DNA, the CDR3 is TGCGCCAGCAGCCAAGACAGGGGGCGAAATGAAAAACTGTTTTTT. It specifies CASSQDRGRNEKLFF.

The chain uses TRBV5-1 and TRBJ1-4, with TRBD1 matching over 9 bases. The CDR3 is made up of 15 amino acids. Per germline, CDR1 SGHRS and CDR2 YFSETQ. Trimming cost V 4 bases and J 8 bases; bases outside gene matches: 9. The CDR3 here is CASSPQGQGEEKLFF. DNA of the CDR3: TGCGCCAGCAGCCCCCAGGGACAGGGAGAGGAAAAACTGTTTTTT.